This note documents a single T cell receptor beta chain sequence. The antigen remains unidentified. A universal primer site came from template switching; cDNA carried unique molecular identifiers. Via MiXCR, TCRdb re-called the 5' RACE reads, giving one row per CDR3 protein. Of under 300,000 distinct CDR3 sequences in the sample, 11% to 15% were seen once. Germline CDR1 reads MNHEY; CDR2 reads SVGAGI. The CDR3 spans 18 residues. V shed 4 bases and J shed 2 bases, with 20 bases lying between them. The sample belongs to a study of identical twins. Study results and limitations: Models underpredicted monozygotic twin sharing of out-of-frame TCR alpha. Weaker excess sharing between twins was seen in beta out-of-frame sequences.

The chain uses TRBV6-5 and TRBJ1-4; perhaps TRBD1 as D (5 bases). Sequencing was done on a sample of memory (CD45RO+) T cells sorted from blood. The TCR was taken from a woman between 18 and 29 years old in good health. CDR3 protein: CASSLRGLRGTTNEKLFF. CDR3 nucleotides: TGTGCCAGCAGTTTACGCGGGCTGAGGGGAACTACTAATGAAAAACTGTTTTTT.